The clone carrying this TCR beta chain has a single count. As yet, its antigen is unknown. V lost 0 bases to trimming and J lost 11 bases; unmatched junction nucleotides: 6. This CDR3 contains 12 residues. Per the germline V gene, CDR1 is GTSNPN and CDR2 is SVGIG (reference sequence). These data come from a study of cytomegalovirus exposure and HLA in healthy donors. Study-wide results and caveats: Exclusion applied to some V segments, including TRBV6-2 and TRBV6-3, as they were indistinguishable. Common viral pathogens (according to a later analysis) appeared linked to several of the most significant clusters. 150 to 200 TCR beta chains were listed as cytomegalovirus-associated.

PCR primers comprised 60 Vbeta and 13 Jbeta primers. Here immunoSEQ multiplex PCR was the method, and the copy in TCRdb shows in-frame clones only, minus some. The sample has under 200,000 clones; roughly 82% are singletons. The sequencing input was PBMCs. The J gene is TRBJ1-1, the V gene TRBV30; the match to TRBD1 covers 7 bases. This sequence originates from a middle-aged man in good health and CMV-seropositive. The CDR3 nucleotides read TGTGCCTGGAGTGTACTCGACAGGGCCGCTTTCTTT. Residues: CAWSVLDRAAFF.